Listed here are 28 T cell receptor beta chains from one sample, sequenced in a study of T-cell memory formation after mild COVID-19. Each CDR3 protein gets one entry after TCRdb re-called the 5' RACE reads with MiXCR. The sample contains approximately 300,000 distinct CDR3 sequences, 19% of which appear only once. Sequenced: PBMCs or a T cell subset sorted from them (not recorded which). Receptors originate from a man younger than 30 who had mild COVID-19 (a few samples of this study predate the infection). Cell type and time point are not known.

This clonotype was found a few times. The CDR3 nucleotides are TGTGCCAGCAGCCCCGGACAGGGGGAAAACGGGGAGCTGTTTTTT. Its translation: CASSPGQGENGELFF. The chain joins TRBV12-3 or TRBV12-4 to TRBJ2-2; 10 bases align to TRBD1. V gave up 6 bases and J gave up 7 bases; unmatched junction bases: 8. The CDR3 extends over 15 amino acids.

This clonotype turned up a few times. The V and J genes are TRBV7-8 and TRBJ2-3; D not resolved. The CDR3 is made up of 15 amino acids. Trimming took off 6 bases at V and 0 bases at J, with 13 bases between the two ends. The germline V gene encodes CDR1 SGHVS and CDR2 FQNEAQ. The CDR3 nucleotides read TGTGCCAGCAGGGACCACTCGCCTAGCACAGATACGCAGTATTTT. It specifies CASRDHSPSTDTQYF. Variable domain in full (rest from reference TRBV7-8 and TRBJ2-3): GAGVSQSPRYKVAKRGQDVALRCDPISGHVSLFWYQQALGQGPEFLTYFQNEAQLDKSGLPSDRFFAERPEGSVSTLKIQRTQQEDSAVYLCASRDHSPSTDTQYFGPGTRLTVL.

The V call is TRBV4-1, the J call TRBJ2-1; no firm D call. The CDR3 has 12 amino acids. Trimming removed 0 bases from V and 9 bases from J, with 6 bases in between. Germline CDR1 and CDR2: MGHRA and YSYEKL. CDR3 residues: CASSQEAREQFF. CDR3 coding DNA: TGCGCCAGCAGCCAAGAGGCCCGTGAGCAGTTCTTC.

The chain employs TRBV24-1 and TRBJ2-2, with TRBD2 as a possible D gene (6 bases). V gave up 7 bases and J gave up 0 bases, with 17 bases separating them. The CDR3 length is 17 residues. Germline CDR1 is KGHDR and CDR2 is SFDVKD. The CDR3: CATSPGTFAPNTGELFF. In DNA form, the CDR3 reads TGTGCCACCAGCCCTGGGACTTTTGCCCCGAACACCGGGGAGCTGTTTTTT.

This clonotype has just a few counts. The CDR3 DNA follows: TGTGCCAGCAGCGTAGATCGATACTATGGCTACACCTTC. It is translated as CASSVDRYYGYTF. The chain recombines TRBV9 with TRBJ1-2; D unclear. The CDR3 is made up of 13 amino acids. V was cut by 0 bases and J by 3 bases, with 6 bases left in between. CDR1 and CDR2 (germline): SGDLS, YYNGEE.

V and J are TRBV6-2 or TRBV6-3 and TRBJ2-3; D perhaps matches TRBD1 (6 bases). The germline V gene encodes CDR1 MNHEY and CDR2 SVGEGT. The V end lost 8 bases, the J end lost 2 bases, and 11 bases lay between the germline ends. This CDR3 region has 13 residues. The CDR3 DNA is TGTGCCAGCGTACAGGGCTACACAGATACGCAGTATTTT. This gives the protein CASVQGYTDTQYF.

This clonotype was seen more than once but under ten times. The chain is built from TRBV7-2 and TRBJ1-2; D ambiguous. CDR1 and CDR2 from the germline V gene are SGHTA and FQGNSA. V lost 7 bases and J lost 2, with 17 bases in between. The CDR3 length is 15 residues. CDR3: CASNAIGWSNYGYTF. The CDR3 nucleotides read TGTGCCAGCAACGCCATAGGCTGGTCGAACTATGGCTACACCTTC. Together with reference TRBV7-2 and TRBJ1-2, the CDR3 gives the full variable domain: GAGVSQSPSNKVTEKGKDVELRCDPISGHTALYWYRQSLGQGLEFLIYFQGNSAPDKSGLPSDRFSAERTGGSVSTLTIQRTQQEDSAVYLCASNAIGWSNYGYTFGSGTRLTVV.

The chain employs TRBV5-1 and TRBJ1-4, with 10 positions matching TRBD1. The trim removed 2 bases at V and 7 bases at J, leaving 8 bases unmatched. The CDR3 runs 16 residues. Germline assignment: CDR1 SGHRS and CDR2 YFSETQ. The CDR3, as DNA: TGCGCCAGCAGCTTACCACAGGGACAGGGGAGTGAAAAACTGTTTTTT. Protein sequence: CASSLPQGQGSEKLFF.

The gene calls are TRBV11-3 and TRBJ2-3; D is unresolved. The CDR3 covers 15 residues. The V and J ends lost 4 bases and 2 bases respectively, with 13 bases between them. From germline, CDR1 is SGHNT and CDR2 YENEEA. The CDR3 region has the DNA TGTGCCAGCAGCTCGGGCGGATCCCACACAGATACGCAGTATTTT. Protein product: CASSSGGSHTDTQYF.

This chain uses TRBV5-1 with TRBJ1-1; 9 bases agree with TRBD1. The V gene end was trimmed by 4 bases and the J gene end by 1 base; junction bases not matched to a gene: 5. Germline CDR1 reads SGHRS; CDR2 reads YFSETQ. The CDR3 extends over 15 amino acids. This chain's CDR3 is CASSGLGQGNTEAFF. CDR3 nucleotides: TGCGCCAGCAGCGGATTGGGACAGGGGAACACTGAAGCTTTCTTT.

This clonotype was detected only a few times. The chain carries TRBV5-1 and TRBJ1-5; D is uncertain. V was clipped by 0 bases and J by 6 bases, with 13 bases between them. The V gene's germline CDR1 is SGHRS and CDR2 YFSETQ. The CDR3 length is 15 residues. CDR3 DNA: TGCGCCAGCAGCTTGGACGACTCGCGCGTTCAGCCCCAGCATTTT. Translating it yields CASSLDDSRVQPQHF.

This clonotype showed up just a few times. The chain joins TRBV18 to TRBJ1-1, with no clear D. V lost 3 bases and J 2 bases, leaving 7 bases between the germline ends. The CDR3 is 13 residues long. Germline CDR1 KGHSH, CDR2 LQKENI. Here the CDR3 reads CASSPQSNTEAFF. The CDR3 region has the DNA TGTGCCAGCTCACCTCAGAGTAACACTGAAGCTTTCTTT.

The chain joins TRBV5-6 to TRBJ2-4; the D is unclear. V gave up 5 bases and J gave up 6 bases, with 21 bases separating them. Germline-derived CDR1 and CDR2 are SGHDT and YYEEEE. The CDR3 consists of 16 residues. The CDR3 loop reads CASRISTQLNVNIQYF. CDR3 bases: TGTGCCAGCAGGATCTCGACACAGCTGAACGTAAACATTCAGTACTTC.

The genes are TRBV9 and TRBJ2-3, with a weak D call TRBD2 (7 bases). V dropped 4 bases and J dropped 4 bases, with 19 bases sitting between them. Germline CDR1 reads SGDLS; CDR2 reads YYNGEE. This CDR3 comprises 16 residues. CDR3 in DNA: TGTGCCAGCAGCCCCCTAAGGGGGGGGACCGCAGATACGCAGTATTTT. Encoded protein: CASSPLRGGTADTQYF. The whole variable domain, filled in from reference TRBV9 and TRBJ2-3, reads DSGVTQTPKHLITATGQRVTLRCSPRSGDLSVYWYQQSLDQGLQFLIQYYNGEERAKGNILERFSAQQFPDLHSELNLSSLELGDSALYFCASSPLRGGTADTQYFGPGTRLTVL.

V usage is TRBV7-2 and J usage is TRBJ2-3; TRBD2 might be the D (6 bases). Germline CDR1 and CDR2: SGHTA and FQGNSA. The CDR3 extends over 16 amino acids. V was shortened by 7 bases and J by 3 bases, with 20 bases between the two germline ends. Here the CDR3 reads CASNPGRRYRTDTQYF. In DNA, the CDR3 is TGTGCCAGCAACCCCGGGAGAAGGTACCGAACAGATACGCAGTATTTT.

This clonotype was detected only a few times. The chain couples TRBV30 to TRBJ1-2; D is ambiguous. Germline V gene lookup returns CDR1 GTSNPN and CDR2 SVGIG (reference sequence). The length of the CDR3 is 10 residues. Trimming removed 5 bases at V and 3 bases at J, with 4 bases between. Here the CDR3 reads CAWGDYGYTF. CDR3 in DNA: TGTGCCTGGGGGGACTATGGCTACACCTTC.

This clonotype was seen just once. This chain links TRBV5-1 with TRBJ2-1; a possible D gene is TRBD2 (6 bases). This CDR3 has 16 amino acids. Trimming took off 2 bases at V and 4 bases at J, with 16 bases between the two ends. Germline values: CDR1 SGHRS, CDR2 YFSETQ. The CDR3 coding sequence is TGCGCCAGCAGCTTCCGACCCGGGGGTGGGTACAATGAGCAGTTCTTC. Translation gives CASSFRPGGGYNEQFF.

CDR3 loop: CASSPPGQGSGNTIYF. Here the CDR3 DNA reads TGTGCCAGCAGCCCTCCGGGACAGGGATCTGGAAACACCATATATTTT. V and J are TRBV12-3 or TRBV12-4 and TRBJ1-3, with 9 bases identical to TRBD1. J gave up 1 base and V 6 bases, and 7 bases lay outside the gene matches. The CDR3 is made up of 16 amino acids.

The chain recombines TRBV7-2 with TRBJ2-1, with TRBD2 identical over 10 bases. Germline V gene lookup returns CDR1 SGHTA and CDR2 FQGNSA. The ends lost 6 bases at V and 0 bases at J; junction bases unmatched: 20. The CDR3 totals 21 residues. CDR3 sequence reads: CASSQPTLGLAGARSYNEQFF. CDR3 DNA: TGTGCCAGCAGTCAACCAACCCTGGGGCTAGCGGGGGCGCGCTCCTACAATGAGCAGTTCTTC.

The chain is built from TRBV2 and TRBJ2-3; 10 nucleotides line up with TRBD1. The CDR3 has 12 residues. J lost 3 bases, V lost 11 bases, and 2 bases had no gene match. Germline CDR1 is SNHLY and CDR2 is FYNNEI. The DNA for the CDR3 is TGTGCCGGGGACAGGGGAACAGATACGCAGTATTTT. Amino acids: CAGDRGTDTQYF.

V usage is TRBV9 and J usage is TRBJ2-3, with D possibly called TRBD1 or TRBD2 (5 bases each). Germline CDR1 SGDLS, CDR2 YYNGEE. Trimming stripped 3 bases from V and 5 bases from J, with 13 bases between. This CDR3 region has 14 residues. The CDR3 spells CASSAGRRGDTQYF. The CDR3 nucleotides are TGTGCCAGCAGCGCGGGACGTAGAGGAGATACGCAGTATTTT.

This sequence joins TRBV29-1 and TRBJ2-1; D is tentatively TRBD1 or TRBD2 (5 bases each). CDR3 size: 15 residues. Trimming left V 1 base short and J 3 bases short, with 13 bases between. Germline V lookup: CDR1 SQVTM, CDR2 ANQGSEA. The CDR3 loop is CSVEVGTTVYNEQFF. The CDR3 region has the DNA TGCAGCGTTGAAGTCGGGACGACAGTCTACAATGAGCAGTTCTTC.

This clonotype showed up just once. The chain joins TRBV18 to TRBJ1-2, with 8 nucleotides matching TRBD1. V lost 3 bases and J lost 6; bases outside the gene matches: 9. The CDR3 has 15 amino acids. Germline loops: CDR1 KGHSH, CDR2 LQKENI. The CDR3 DNA is TGTGCCAGCTCACCTGAACTTGGACAGGGTGATGGCTACACCTTC. Protein sequence: CASSPELGQGDGYTF.

This clonotype has just a few counts. The gene calls are TRBV20-1 and TRBJ2-7; unclear D gene. Germline CDR1 DFQATT, CDR2 SNEGSKA (reference sequence). The V gene lost 3 bases and the J gene lost 2 bases, with 8 bases spanning the gap. The CDR3 runs 12 residues. The CDR3 sequence is CSASDLTYEQYF. CDR3 in DNA: TGCAGTGCTAGTGACCTCACCTACGAGCAGTACTTC.

The J gene is TRBJ2-1, the V gene TRBV7-9; D not certain. The CDR3 sequence is 9 residues long. The V gene lost 8 bases and the J gene lost 8 bases, with 4 bases spanning the gap. CDR1 and CDR2 (germline): SEHNR, FQNEAQ (reference sequence). This CDR3 is CASSDEQFF. The CDR3 nucleotides read TGTGCCAGCTCCGATGAGCAGTTCTTC.

This chain joins TRBV7-8 and TRBJ2-2, with 12 bases lining up with TRBD2. CDR1 is SGHVS and CDR2 is FQNEAQ in the germline V gene. The length of the CDR3 is 15 residues. The V gene end was trimmed by 3 bases and the J gene end by 7 bases; junction bases not matched to a gene: 3. CDR3 sequence reads: CASSFLAGGLGELFF. DNA for the CDR3: TGTGCCAGCAGCTTTCTAGCGGGGGGGCTCGGGGAGCTGTTTTTT.

This clonotype was detected ten times or more. This chain uses TRBV12-3 or TRBV12-4 with TRBJ2-2, with a possible D match to TRBD1 (5 bases). Trimming shortened V by 6 bases and J by 4 bases, and 12 bases separated the two germline ends. This CDR3 is 14 amino acids long. The CDR3 coding sequence is TGTGCCAGCAGCTGGGGCTTAAGCACCGGGGAGCTGTTTTTT. Amino acids: CASSWGLSTGELFF.

Sample share makes this clonotype medium-sized. This chain links TRBV29-1 with TRBJ2-7; D unclear. CDR3 length: 12 residues. CDR1 and CDR2 from the germline V gene are SQVTM and ANQGSEA. Trimming stripped 1 base from V and 5 bases from J, with 9 bases between. Written as DNA, the CDR3 is TGCAGCGTTGAAGTTCGGGCAGACGAGCAGTACTTC. Translating gives CSVEVRADEQYF.